This passage covers 28 T cell receptor beta chains from one sample sequenced in a study of cytomegalovirus exposure and HLA in healthy donors. The PCR was carried out with 60 Vbeta primers and 13 Jbeta primers. Measured with immunoSEQ multiplex PCR; TCRdb has only the in-frame clones, and not every one. The data contain approximately 180,000 clones, around 74% of them singletons. Sequenced material: PBMCs. The receptors were sampled from a male donor in good health and CMV-seronegative.

The chain combines TRBV11-2 with TRBJ1-1, with D unresolved. Germline-derived CDR1 and CDR2 are SGHAT and FQNNGV. There are 14 residues in the CDR3. The V and J ends lost 5 bases and 3 bases respectively, with 13 bases between them. The DNA for the CDR3 is TGTGCCAGCAGCATCCGGGATCCAGACACTGAAGCTTTCTTT. Translation: CASSIRDPDTEAFF. The variable domain in full, with the rest retrieved from reference TRBV11-2 and TRBJ1-1, is EAGVAQSPRYKIIEKRQSVAFWCNPISGHATLYWYQQILGQGPKLLIQFQNNGVVDDSQLPKDRFSAERLKGVDSTLKIQPAKLEDSAVYLCASSIRDPDTEAFFGQGTRLTVV.

The genes are TRBV13 and TRBJ2-1, with 14 bases that match TRBD2. This CDR3 region has 17 residues. J was trimmed by 9 bases and V by 4 bases; bases with no gene match: 11. CDR1 and CDR2 (germline): PRHDT, FYEKMQ (reference sequence). CDR3 protein: CASSSREGLAGATEQFF. CDR3 sequence (DNA): TGTGCCAGCAGCTCGAGAGAGGGACTAGCGGGAGCTACTGAGCAGTTCTTC.

The gene calls are TRBV30 and TRBJ1-3; 8 positions match TRBD1. The CDR3 has 17 residues. The V segment lost 2 bases and the J segment 0 bases; nucleotides outside the gene matches: 9. Germline V lookup: CDR1 GTSNPN, CDR2 SVGIG (reference sequence). The CDR3: CAWSWTGTFRSGNTIYF. CDR3 nucleotides: TGTGCCTGGAGTTGGACAGGGACATTTCGCTCTGGAAACACCATATATTTT.

J is TRBJ1-6 and V is TRBV9; D might be TRBD1 (5 bases). The V end was cut by 3 bases, the J end by 7 bases, with 11 bases between. This CDR3 contains 14 residues. Germline lookup yields CDR1 SGDLS and CDR2 YYNGEE. DNA for the CDR3: TGTGCCAGCAGCGGGGGGGACGGGAATTCACCCCTCCACTTT. Amino acids: CASSGGDGNSPLHF.

The rearrangement uses TRBV6-1 and TRBJ1-2; D is ambiguous. The CDR3 has 15 residues. Germline lookup yields CDR1 MNHNS and CDR2 SASEGT. V was shortened by 1 base and J by 4 bases, with 13 bases between the two germline ends. CDR3 residues: CASSEGGRAGYGYTF. CDR3 coding DNA: TGTGCCAGCAGTGAAGGCGGGAGGGCGGGCTATGGCTACACCTTC.

The genes are TRBV6-1 and TRBJ2-3, with TRBD2 as a possible D gene (5 bases). Germline-derived CDR1 and CDR2 are MNHNS and SASEGT. The CDR3 contains 14 residues. V lost 7 bases, J lost 0 bases, and 11 bases lay in between. In nucleotides, the CDR3 is TGTGCCAGCACACCGGGAAGAAGCACAGATACGCAGTATTTT. Its translation: CASTPGRSTDTQYF.

The chain combines TRBV4-3 with TRBJ1-2; the D gene is possibly TRBD1 (6 bases). V was shortened by 0 bases and J by 5 bases, with 13 bases between the two germline ends. CDR1 is LGHNA and CDR2 is YSLEER in the germline V gene. The CDR3 covers 15 residues. Written as DNA, the CDR3 is TGCGCCAGCAGCCAAGATAGCGGGGGCGCGTATGGCTACACCTTC. This codes for CASSQDSGGAYGYTF.

The rearrangement links TRBV6-5 to TRBJ2-7, with 10 bases lining up with TRBD1. From germline, CDR1 is MNHEY and CDR2 SVGAGI. V lost 8 bases and J lost 7; bases outside the gene matches: 14. The CDR3 extends over 15 amino acids. In nucleotides, the CDR3 is TGTGCCAGCCGGAGGGGGACAGGGGCCCCCATGGAGCAGTACTTC. Translating it yields CASRRGTGAPMEQYF.

This clone was counted between two and nine times. This rearrangement joins TRBV6-1 to TRBJ1-2; D is perhaps TRBD1 (6 bases). This CDR3 region has 15 residues. Germline V CDR1 and CDR2: MNHNS, SASEGT. V lost 4 bases and J lost 0, with 12 bases in between. Here the CDR3 DNA reads TGTGCCAGCAGTGCCGACAGGCTCACTAACTATGGCTACACCTTC. Translation gives CASSADRLTNYGYTF.

The V call is TRBV19, the J call TRBJ2-1, with D possibly matching TRBD2 (5 bases). The CDR3 extends over 13 amino acids. The V gene lost 6 bases and the J gene lost 0 bases, with 6 bases spanning the gap. Per the germline V gene, CDR1 is LNHDA and CDR2 is SQIVND (reference sequence). The CDR3 sequence is CASRDFSYNEQFF. The CDR3 region has the DNA TGTGCCAGTAGGGACTTCTCCTACAATGAGCAGTTCTTC. The variable domain in full, with the rest retrieved from reference TRBV19 and TRBJ2-1, is DGGITQSPKYLFRKEGQNVTLSCEQNLNHDAMYWYRQDPGQGLRLIYYSQIVNDFQKGDIAEGYSVSREKKESFPLTVTSAQKNPTAFYLCASRDFSYNEQFFGPGTRLTVL.

The V call is TRBV14, the J call TRBJ2-1; D gene uncertain. The ends were cut back, 4 bases at V and 8 bases at J, with 6 bases in the middle. CDR1 and CDR2 from the germline V gene are SGHDN and FVKESK. This CDR3 spans 11 amino acids. CDR3 nucleotides: TGTGCCAGCAGCCGTCTCTATGAGCAGTTCTTC. Protein product: CASSRLYEQFF. Using reference TRBV14 and TRBJ2-1 for the parts outside the CDR3, the full variable domain is EAGVTQFPSHSVIEKGQTVTLRCDPISGHDNLYWYRRVMGKEIKFLLHFVKESKQDESGMPNNRFLAERTGGTYSTLKVQPAELEDSGVYFCASSRLYEQFFGPGTRLTVL.

CDR3 nucleotides: TGTGCCAGGGGACAGATGAACACTGAAGCTTTCTTT. Its protein product is CARGQMNTEAFF. This chain links TRBV2 with TRBJ1-1; TRBD1 aligns across 7 bases. The V gene end was trimmed by 9 bases and the J gene end by 0 bases; junction bases not matched to a gene: 1. The CDR3 is 12 amino acids. Germline V lookup: CDR1 SNHLY, CDR2 FYNNEI.

This clone has only one observation. DNA of the CDR3: TGTGCCAGCAGCCAGACGGAGGGTTCAGAAAAACTGTTTTTT. Translated: CASSQTEGSEKLFF. V gene TRBV7-9 combines with J gene TRBJ1-4; no firm D call. CDR1 and CDR2 from the germline V gene are SEHNR and FQNEAQ (reference sequence). The V end was cut by 5 bases, the J end by 8 bases, with 15 bases between. The CDR3 covers 14 residues. Filled out from reference TRBV7-9 and TRBJ1-4, the complete variable domain reads DTGVSQNPRHKITKRGQNVTFRCDPISEHNRLYWYRQTLGQGPEFLTYFQNEAQLEKSRLLSDRFSAERPKGSFSTLEIQRTEQGDSAMYLCASSQTEGSEKLFFGSGTQLSVL.

This rearrangement joins TRBV30 to TRBJ1-1; maybe TRBD1 (6 bases). Germline V CDR1 and CDR2: GTSNPN, SVGIG (reference sequence). With 3 bases removed from V and 1 base from J, the gap between germline ends came to 15 bases. CDR3 size: 15 residues. The CDR3 sequence: CAWSPDSGKNTEAFF. The CDR3 nucleotides read TGTGCCTGGAGCCCGGACAGTGGAAAGAACACTGAAGCTTTCTTT.

The rearrangement joins TRBV29-1 to TRBJ1-5; 9 nucleotides align to TRBD1. The CDR3 totals 12 residues. V was pared by 6 bases and J by 8 bases, with 5 bases of the junction left unmatched. Germline lookup yields CDR1 SQVTM and CDR2 ANQGSEA. The CDR3 region has the DNA TGCAGCGTGGGACAGGGTCTCGAGCCCCAGCATTTT. This gives the protein CSVGQGLEPQHF.

This sequence joins TRBV6-4 and TRBJ2-1, with 10 nucleotides matching TRBD1. This CDR3 is 15 amino acids long. CDR1 MRHNA and CDR2 SNTAGT come from the germline V gene. Trimming at V came to 3 bases and at J to 9 bases, leaving 8 bases not matched to a gene. Here the CDR3 reads CASSEPGTGVREQFF. In nucleotides, the CDR3 is TGTGCCAGCAGTGAGCCCGGGACAGGGGTGCGTGAGCAGTTCTTC.

The chain couples TRBV19 to TRBJ2-2; the D is unclear. The length of the CDR3 is 13 residues. V was clipped by 3 bases and J by 5 bases, with 7 bases between them. Germline CDR1 and CDR2: LNHDA and SQIVND (reference sequence). CDR3 residues: CASSMSVTGELFF. The DNA of the CDR3 is TGTGCCAGTAGTATGTCAGTTACCGGGGAGCTGTTTTTT. Supplemented by reference TRBV19 and TRBJ2-2, the full variable domain reads DGGITQSPKYLFRKEGQNVTLSCEQNLNHDAMYWYRQDPGQGLRLIYYSQIVNDFQKGDIAEGYSVSREKKESFPLTVTSAQKNPTAFYLCASSMSVTGELFFGEGSRLTVL.

This chain uses TRBV27 with TRBJ2-1; perhaps TRBD1 as D (5 bases). CDR3 length: 13 residues. From germline, CDR1 is MNHEY and CDR2 SMNVEV (reference sequence). Trimming took off 6 bases at V and 15 bases at J, with 21 bases between the two ends. CDR3: CASSPLQVPRGFF. In DNA form, the CDR3 reads TGTGCCAGCAGCCCACTACAGGTCCCCCGTGGGTTCTTC.

This clone turned up a few times. V gene TRBV5-1 combines with J gene TRBJ1-2; TRBD1 aligns across 7 bases. The CDR3 has 15 amino acids. The V segment lost 4 bases and the J segment 4 bases; nucleotides outside the gene matches: 10. The germline gives CDR1 SGHRS, CDR2 YFSETQ. CDR3 DNA: TGCGCCAGCAGCACCGGACAGGAGGGCGTCTATGGCTACACCTTC. Translating gives CASSTGQEGVYGYTF.

This clone was observed a single time. V and J are TRBV6-1 and TRBJ1-5; TRBD1 aligns across 7 bases. The CDR3 sequence is 14 residues long. Germline CDR1 reads MNHNS; CDR2 reads SASEGT. Trimming took 6 bases from V and 9 from J; bases not matched to a gene: 11. The CDR3 DNA reads TGTGCCAGCAGGGGGAGACAGGGTGCCCCGCCCCAGCATTTT. Its translation: CASRGRQGAPPQHF.

This rearrangement joins TRBV5-1 to TRBJ2-2; D may be TRBD2 (5 bases). The CDR3 consists of 12 residues. From germline, CDR1 is SGHRS and CDR2 YFSETQ. Between the trimmed V and J ends, which lost 7 bases and 4 bases, there was a span of 8 bases. CDR3 sequence reads: CASHEGTGELFF. The CDR3 bases are TGCGCCAGCCACGAGGGCACCGGGGAGCTGTTTTTT.

The chain is built from TRBV27 and TRBJ2-2; 7 bases are shared with TRBD1. The length of the CDR3 is 16 residues. From germline, CDR1 is MNHEY and CDR2 SMNVEV (reference sequence). The J segment lost 7 bases and the V segment lost 6 bases, leaving 14 bases of the junction unmatched. The CDR3 protein is CASRTYARGLSGELFF. CDR3 bases: TGTGCCAGCAGAACCTATGCCAGGGGGTTGAGCGGGGAGCTGTTTTTT.

Worth noting for this clone: This sample also contains other DNA sequences that code for the same CDR3. The V gene is TRBV9, the J gene TRBJ2-1; 8 bases line up with TRBD2. This CDR3 has 15 residues. In germline, CDR1 is SGDLS, CDR2 YYNGEE. Trimming took 0 bases from V and 4 from J; bases not matched to a gene: 3. The CDR3 region is CASSVATGGYNEQFF. CDR3 DNA: TGTGCCAGCAGCGTAGCTACGGGGGGGTACAATGAGCAGTTCTTC. Full variable domain (remainder filled in from reference TRBV9 and TRBJ2-1): DSGVTQTPKHLITATGQRVTLRCSPRSGDLSVYWYQQSLDQGLQFLIQYYNGEERAKGNILERFSAQQFPDLHSELNLSSLELGDSALYFCASSVATGGYNEQFFGPGTRLTVL.

Comment on this clone: Other nucleotide sequences in the sample specify the same CDR3. The rearrangement links TRBV28 to TRBJ1-2; 9 bases fit TRBD1. From germline, CDR1 is MDHEN and CDR2 SYDVKM. Losses at the gene ends were 2 bases for V and 2 bases for J; bases not matched to a gene: 3. The CDR3 consists of 15 residues. CDR3 protein: CASSLLGTGNYGYTF. CDR3 nucleotides: TGTGCCAGCAGTTTACTCGGGACAGGGAACTATGGCTACACCTTC.

The table lists this clone with a few counts. The genes are TRBV5-4 and TRBJ1-4; 7 bases are a match to TRBD1. V trimming: 4 bases; J trimming: 4 bases; junction bases outside the gene matches: 4. The germline V gene has CDR1 SGHNT and CDR2 YYREEE (reference sequence). The CDR3 has 14 amino acids. The CDR3 DNA sequence: TGTGCCAGCAGCCCGGGACAGAGTAATGAAAAACTGTTTTTT. Amino acid sequence: CASSPGQSNEKLFF.

With regard to this clone: A read error may produce the germline difference seen at one junction end. The gene calls are TRBV6-7 and TRBJ1-4; 7 positions match TRBD1. TRBV6-7 is treated as an ORF (open reading frame) with a function not yet certain. The CDR3 is 13 residues long. The CDR3 sequence: CACRDRSNEKLFF. The CDR3, as DNA: TGTGCCTGCAGGGACAGATCTAATGAAAAACTGTTTTTT.

V is TRBV6-1 and J is TRBJ1-1, with a possible D match to TRBD1 (5 bases). Germline V gives CDR1 MNHNS, CDR2 SASEGT. The ends were cut back, 7 bases at V and 6 bases at J, with 15 bases in the middle. The CDR3 contains 13 residues. The CDR3 DNA follows: TGTGCCAGCAATACCCAGGGAATTGCTGAAGCTTTCTTT. This codes for CASNTQGIAEAFF.

The chain links TRBV6-5 to TRBJ2-2, with D unresolved. Germline V gene sequence: CDR1 MNHEY, CDR2 SVGAGI. The CDR3 runs to 15 residues. Between the trimmed V and J ends, which lost 1 base and 2 bases, there was a span of 8 bases. The CDR3 protein is CASSYWALNTGELFF. CDR3 DNA sequence: TGTGCCAGCAGTTACTGGGCACTTAACACCGGGGAGCTGTTTTTT.